The clone carrying this T cell receptor (beta chain) occurred many times. Both iRepertoire HTBI primers and Arm-PCR of CDR3 regions were used to build the TCR beta libraries. MiXCR, run by TCRdb on the multiplex PCR reads, gives a single entry per CDR3 protein. The profile shows roughly 520,000 distinct CDR3 sequences, 12% of them singletons. Time point in this sample: newly diagnosed GD, antithyroid drugs for less than 3 months. With RNA extracted from PBMCs as input, the TCR library was made. This sample was included in a study of regulatory T cells in long-lasting Graves disease. Trimming took off 0 bases at V and 5 bases at J, with 9 bases between the two ends. In germline, CDR1 is KGHDR, CDR2 SFDVKD. The CDR3 runs 14 residues. A further study also used this sample, focusing on T cells in Graves' hyperthyroidism and ophthalmopathy.

This chain joins TRBV24-1 and TRBJ2-5; D not certain. The TCR was taken from a woman in her 30s with Graves disease. Sequencing used peripheral blood mononuclear cells (PBMCs), obtained at new diagnosis, from a patient treated with antithyroid drugs. The CDR3 nucleotides are TGTGCCACCAGTGATTTGCAAGTCGGGGAGACCCAGTACTTC. Its translation: CATSDLQVGETQYF.